The 21 T cell receptor beta chains presented below share a single source sample, sequenced in a study of blood T cell repertoires in COVID-19. Repertoires were generated with immunoSEQ multiplex PCR, while TCRdb's copy carries only in-frame clones and drops some. The sample has about 120,000 clones; roughly 79% are singletons. Sequencing used peripheral blood. The receptor set was obtained from a man aged 65-85 years with active or convalescent COVID-19.

The chain carries TRBV4-3 and TRBJ1-2; perhaps TRBD1 as D (6 bases). CDR3 size: 17 residues. Germline V gene sequence: CDR1 LGHNA, CDR2 YSLEER. The V gene lost 2 bases and the J gene lost 0 bases, with 16 bases spanning the gap. CDR3 loop: CASSQRRWTETNYGYTF. The CDR3 nucleotides read TGCGCCAGCAGCCAAAGAAGATGGACAGAGACTAACTATGGCTACACCTTC.

The chain joins TRBV11-2 to TRBJ1-1; maybe TRBD1 (6 bases). V lost 4 bases and J 1 base, leaving 10 bases between the germline ends. CDR3 length: 14 residues. Germline CDR1 reads SGHAT; CDR2 reads FQNNGV. In nucleotides, the CDR3 is TGTGCCAGCAGCTCAACAGGGCAGAACACTGAAGCTTTCTTT. Translating gives CASSSTGQNTEAFF.

V gene TRBV7-8 combines with J gene TRBJ2-7; 11 nucleotides agree with TRBD1. Germline loops: CDR1 SGHVS, CDR2 FQNEAQ. J was trimmed by 9 bases and V by 5 bases; bases with no gene match: 9. The CDR3 length is 14 residues. CDR3: CASSAGTGGSGQYF. The CDR3 coding sequence is TGTGCCAGCAGCGCCGGGACAGGGGGGTCTGGGCAGTACTTC.

The V and J genes are TRBV29-1 and TRBJ2-4, with 7 positions matching TRBD1. With 4 bases clipped from V and 4 bases from J, the junction kept 10 bases outside the gene matches. The CDR3 runs 15 residues. Germline loops: CDR1 SQVTM, CDR2 ANQGSEA. The CDR3 DNA reads as TGCAGCGTTGCCGGGACAAAGGGGGCAAAAAACATTCAGTACTTC. Protein product: CSVAGTKGAKNIQYF. Complete variable domain (other parts from reference TRBV29-1 and TRBJ2-4): SAVISQKPSRDICQRGTSLTIQCQVDSQVTMMFWYRQQPGQSLTLIATANQGSEATYESGFVIDKFPISRPNLTFSTLTVSNMSPEDSSIYLCSVAGTKGAKNIQYFGAGTRLSVL.

The chain joins TRBV18 to TRBJ2-1, with TRBD2 matching over 13 bases. The CDR3 sequence is 15 residues long. V was pared by 8 bases and J by 4 bases, with 5 bases of the junction left unmatched. CDR1 KGHSH and CDR2 LQKENI come from the germline V gene. CDR3 sequence: CASTGTSGEYNEQFF. The CDR3 DNA reads TGTGCCAGCACTGGGACTAGCGGGGAGTACAATGAGCAGTTCTTC.

This chain uses TRBV30 with TRBJ1-2; D gene unclear. This CDR3 contains 15 residues. The germline V and J ends were trimmed by 0 bases and 8 bases, with 19 bases remaining between them. The germline gives CDR1 GTSNPN, CDR2 SVGIG (reference sequence). CDR3 DNA sequence: TGTGCCTGGAGTGTAGACCCTGCCGGGATTGAAGGCTACACCTTC. Translated, it gives CAWSVDPAGIEGYTF.

This sequence joins TRBV19 and TRBJ1-2, with D possibly being TRBD1 (5 bases). The CDR3 length is 15 residues. V gave up 8 bases and J gave up 0 bases, with 16 bases separating them. Germline-derived CDR1 and CDR2 are LNHDA and SQIVND (reference sequence). The CDR3 nucleotides read TGTGCCAGTGGGTCAAGGGGATCTTCTAACTATGGCTACACCTTC. It translates to CASGSRGSSNYGYTF.

The chain joins TRBV5-1 to TRBJ2-7; 7 nucleotides line up with TRBD2. The germline CDR1 and CDR2 sequences are SGHRS and YFSETQ. The CDR3 runs 15 residues. V shed 4 bases and J 4 bases; nucleotides not matched to a gene: 11. The CDR3 DNA sequence: TGCGCCAGCAGCACGGTGGGGGGAGGGCCGTACGAGCAGTACTTC. Translating it yields CASSTVGGGPYEQYF.

The chain has TRBV29-1 and TRBJ2-7; 13 bases line up with TRBD2. CDR3 length: 14 residues. Germline V gene lookup returns CDR1 SQVTM and CDR2 ANQGSEA. J was trimmed by 3 bases and V by 6 bases; bases with no gene match: 5. The CDR3 region is CSVTGLAGDYEQYF. CDR3 in DNA: TGCAGCGTCACCGGACTAGCGGGAGACTACGAGCAGTACTTC.

This clone has just one count. The chain recombines TRBV5-1 with TRBJ1-1; perhaps TRBD1 as D (5 bases). From germline, CDR1 is SGHRS and CDR2 YFSETQ. The CDR3 length is 13 residues. Trimming removed 0 bases from V and 8 bases from J, with 11 bases in between. CDR3 loop: CASSLGTNKEAFF. CDR3 coding DNA: TGCGCCAGCAGCTTGGGGACAAATAAAGAAGCTTTCTTT.

This chain joins TRBV29-1 and TRBJ2-1; 10 bases fit TRBD2. V dropped 7 bases and J dropped 9; count of bases not matched to a gene: 12. The CDR3 is 14 residues long. Germline lookup yields CDR1 SQVTM and CDR2 ANQGSEA. CDR3 sequence (DNA): TGCAGCGCCGACAGCGGGAGGGTGTGGGGTGAGCAGTTCTTC. This sequence encodes CSADSGRVWGEQFF.

This clone was seen only once. The chain has TRBV18 and TRBJ1-5; D is possibly TRBD1 (6 bases). The CDR3 is 15 amino acids. CDR1 is KGHSH, CDR2 LQKENI, per germline. V gave up 3 bases and J gave up 0 bases, with 9 bases separating them. The CDR3 sequence is CASSPTGNSNQPQHF. The CDR3 DNA is TGTGCCAGCTCACCTACAGGGAATAGCAATCAGCCCCAGCATTTT.

This chain connects TRBV13 to TRBJ1-2; D is possibly TRBD1 (6 bases). Germline CDR1 and CDR2: PRHDT and FYEKMQ (reference sequence). The CDR3 loop spans 15 amino acids. With 2 bases removed from V and 5 bases from J, the gap between germline ends came to 15 bases. This CDR3 is CASSLSTGLRYGYTF. The CDR3 DNA sequence: TGTGCCAGCAGCTTATCGACAGGACTGAGGTATGGCTACACCTTC.

This chain uses TRBV20-1 with TRBJ1-3, with unresolved D. V lost 3 bases and J lost 3, with 12 bases in between. This CDR3 is built from 14 residues. Germline V gives CDR1 DFQATT, CDR2 SNEGSKA (reference sequence). CDR3 region: CSASSVLLGNTIYF. The CDR3, as DNA: TGCAGTGCTAGTTCGGTTCTGCTTGGAAACACCATATATTTT.

This clone has more than one count but fewer than ten. The chain is built from TRBV2 and TRBJ2-5, with D perhaps matching TRBD2 (5 bases). In germline, CDR1 is SNHLY, CDR2 FYNNEI. CDR3 length equals 15 residues. Trimming removed 1 base from V and 4 bases from J, with 13 bases in between. The CDR3 DNA follows: TGTGCCAGCAGTGAAGGTACCGGGATGGGAGAGACCCAGTACTTC. Protein: CASSEGTGMGETQYF.

CDR3 protein: CASSRGGGGNTGELFF. The CDR3 bases are TGTGCCAGCAGCCGGGGAGGGGGAGGGAACACCGGGGAGCTGTTTTTT. The V gene is TRBV28, the J gene TRBJ2-2; a possible D gene is TRBD2 (7 bases). The germline V gene has CDR1 MDHEN and CDR2 SYDVKM. Trimming pared 6 bases from V and 1 base from J, leaving 15 bases between. CDR3 size: 16 residues.

The V gene is TRBV5-6, the J gene TRBJ1-2; the D gene is possibly TRBD1 (5 bases). The length of the CDR3 is 15 residues. CDR1 and CDR2 from the germline V gene are SGHDT and YYEEEE. Trimming removed 0 bases from V and 4 bases from J, with 13 bases in between. The CDR3 spells CASSLEAKGLYGYTF. The CDR3 coding sequence is TGTGCCAGCAGCTTGGAGGCGAAGGGACTCTATGGCTACACCTTC. Variable domain in full (rest from reference TRBV5-6 and TRBJ1-2): DAGVTQSPTHLIKTRGQQVTLRCSPKSGHDTVSWYQQALGQGPQFIFQYYEEEERQRGNFPDRFSGHQFPNYSSELNVNALLLGDSALYLCASSLEAKGLYGYTFGSGTRLTVV.

This chain uses TRBV11-2 with TRBJ2-2, with unresolved D. The CDR3 extends over 16 amino acids. From germline, CDR1 is SGHAT and CDR2 FQNNGV. V shed 1 base and J shed 0 bases, with 9 bases lying between them. The chain's CDR3 is CASSLALTSNTGELFF. For the CDR3, the DNA is TGTGCCAGCAGCTTAGCCCTGACTTCGAACACCGGGGAGCTGTTTTTT.

Within the sample, this clone is medium-sized. J is TRBJ1-2 and V is TRBV5-4, with D possibly matching TRBD1 (5 bases). Trimming took 3 bases from V and 4 from J, leaving 10 bases between them. The CDR3 length is 13 residues. Germline V gene data show CDR1 as SGHNT and CDR2 as YYREEE (reference sequence). CDR3 in amino acids: CASSSEGSYGYTF. The CDR3, as DNA: TGTGCCAGCAGCTCGGAGGGGTCCTATGGCTACACCTTC.

V usage is TRBV30 and J usage is TRBJ1-6; D not resolved. The V end lost 0 bases, the J end lost 4 bases, and 16 bases lay between the germline ends. Germline CDR1 GTSNPN, CDR2 SVGIG (reference sequence). This CDR3 has 17 amino acids. The CDR3 coding sequence is TGTGCCTGGAGTGTACGGGAGGGCACAAGATATAATTCACCCCTCCACTTT. Translating gives CAWSVREGTRYNSPLHF.

This sequence joins TRBV2 and TRBJ2-5, with a tentative D call TRBD1 (6 bases). Trimming took 6 bases from V and 1 from J, leaving 9 bases between them. The germline CDR1 and CDR2 sequences are SNHLY and FYNNEI. The CDR3 has 13 amino acids. The CDR3 spells CASRDSPQETQYF. For the CDR3, the DNA is TGTGCCAGCAGGGACAGCCCCCAAGAGACCCAGTACTTC. The full variable domain, with the rest looked up from reference TRBV2 and TRBJ2-5, is EPEVTQTPSHQVTQMGQEVILRCVPISNHLYFYWYRQILGQKVEFLVSFYNNEISEKSEIFDDQFSVERPDGSNFTLKIRSTKLEDSAMYFCASRDSPQETQYFGPGTRLLVL.